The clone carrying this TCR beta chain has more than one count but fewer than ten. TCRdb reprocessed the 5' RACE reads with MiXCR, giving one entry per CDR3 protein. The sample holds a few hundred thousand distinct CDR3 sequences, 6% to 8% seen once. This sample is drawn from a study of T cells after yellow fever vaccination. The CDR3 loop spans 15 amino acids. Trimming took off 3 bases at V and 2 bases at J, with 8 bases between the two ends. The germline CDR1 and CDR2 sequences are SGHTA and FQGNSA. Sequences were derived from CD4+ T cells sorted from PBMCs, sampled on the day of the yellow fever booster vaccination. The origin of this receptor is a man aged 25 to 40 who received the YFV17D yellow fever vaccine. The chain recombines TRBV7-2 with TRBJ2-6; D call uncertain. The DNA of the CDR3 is TGTGCCAGCAGCTTTCAGCTAGCTGGGGCCAACGTCCTGACTTTC. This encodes CASSFQLAGANVLTF.